This T cell receptor (beta chain) was found in a study of somatic mutations in cytotoxic T cells in rheumatoid arthritis. Study-wide context: A roughly 32 ml EDTA sample of patient blood was drawn right after diagnosis, before any treatment.

Germline V lookup: CDR1 SGHRS, CDR2 YFSETQ. The CDR3 consists of 16 residues. The J segment lost 5 bases and the V segment lost 0 bases, leaving 8 bases of the junction unmatched. Clones were read by immunoSEQ multiplex PCR, and TCRdb kept only the in-frame ones, dropping some. The sample has roughly 16,000 clones, approximately 75% seen once. Specimen: CD8+ T cells sorted from blood. The J gene is TRBJ2-7, the V gene TRBV5-1; 10 bases are shared with TRBD2. This TCR was sampled from an adult with rheumatoid arthritis. The CDR3 region has the DNA TGCGCCAGCAGCTTGGAGGGCCAAGGGACTAGCGACGAGCAGTACGTC. This gives the protein CASSLEGQGTSDEQYV.